This TCR beta chain originates from a study of regulatory T cells in long-lasting Graves disease. HTBI primers from iRepertoire and Arm-PCR of CDR3 regions yielded the TCR beta libraries. TCRdb analysed the multiplex PCR reads with MiXCR anew, one entry per CDR3 protein. The data show about 620,000 distinct CDR3 sequences, roughly 15% seen once. Indicated time point: newly diagnosed GD, antithyroid drugs for less than 3 months. PBMC-derived RNA was used for the TCR library. Germline assignment: CDR1 SGHAT and CDR2 FQNNGV. V was clipped by 3 bases and J by 0 bases, with 18 bases between them. CDR3 length equals 17 residues. In addition, the sample was reused for a study of T cells in Graves' hyperthyroidism and ophthalmopathy.

The receptor comes from a woman aged 25 to 39 with Graves disease. The input for sequencing was peripheral blood mononuclear cells (PBMCs), taken at new diagnosis, from a patient treated with antithyroid drugs. The chain links TRBV11-2 to TRBJ2-7; a possible D gene is TRBD2 (6 bases). For the CDR3, the DNA is TGTGCCAGCAGCTTGGGTCAAGGGACTGGGAGCTCCTACGAGCAGTACTTC. Translated, it gives CASSLGQGTGSSYEQYF.